Many counts were recorded for the clone carrying this T cell receptor beta chain. This sample is part of a study of T cells in Graves' hyperthyroidism and ophthalmopathy. Amplified TCR beta CDR3 regions came from RNA transcripts. A set of HTBI primers served as the primers for a first-round RT-PCR of the TCR CDR3. TCRdb redid the calling of the multiplex PCR reads with MiXCR, one entry per CDR3 protein. This table has more than 300,000 distinct CDR3 sequences, about a sixth appearing once. In germline, CDR1 is SGHDN, CDR2 FVKESK. The ends lost 1 base at V and 0 bases at J; junction bases unmatched: 6. The CDR3 contains 17 residues.

The sample was blood. The source is a woman aged 30 to 39 with Graves' hyperthyroidism that later progressed to Graves' ophthalmopathy. The chain links TRBV14 to TRBJ2-5, with 9 nucleotides matching TRBD1. Here the CDR3 reads CASSQVERQGDQETQYF. The CDR3 DNA reads TGTGCCAGCAGCCAAGTTGAGAGACAGGGGGACCAAGAGACCCAGTACTTC.